The 11 T cell receptor beta chains below all came from one sample that was sequenced in a study of Graves' ophthalmopathy and Graves' hyperthyroidism. Investigators amplified TCR beta CDR3 regions from RNA transcripts. The library came from an HTBI-primed first-round RT-PCR and a second-round multiplex PCR. TCRdb reprocessed the multiplex PCR reads with MiXCR, giving one entry per CDR3 protein. The sample records more than 300,000 distinct CDR3 sequences, 17% being singletons. Sequencing was done on a sample of peripheral blood. These receptors were taken from an adult woman with stable Graves' hyperthyroidism.

This clonotype appeared many times. The chain uses TRBV2 and TRBJ2-2, with D perhaps matching TRBD1 (6 bases). Deletions cut 6 bases from V and 1 base from J, with 12 bases between. This CDR3 has 15 amino acids. In germline, CDR1 is SNHLY, CDR2 FYNNEI. The CDR3 region is CASSYRVLNTGELFF. The CDR3, as DNA: TGTGCCAGCAGCTACAGGGTCTTGAACACCGGGGAGCTGTTTTTT. Looking up the rest from reference TRBV2 and TRBJ2-2 gives the full variable domain: EPEVTQTPSHQVTQMGQEVILRCVPISNHLYFYWYRQILGQKVEFLVSFYNNEISEKSEIFDDQFSVERPDGSNFTLKIRSTKLEDSAMYFCASSYRVLNTGELFFGEGSRLTVL.

This chain connects TRBV6-1 to TRBJ2-2, with 7 bases lining up with TRBD1. Trimming at V came to 6 bases and at J to 7 bases, leaving 14 bases not matched to a gene. Per germline, CDR1 MNHNS and CDR2 SASEGT. The CDR3 sequence is 16 residues long. The CDR3 loop is CASRSPTGILGGELFF. For the CDR3, the DNA is TGTGCCAGCAGGAGCCCGACAGGGATCCTCGGCGGGGAGCTGTTTTTT.

The table lists this clonotype with many counts. V is TRBV5-1 and J is TRBJ2-5; TRBD2 agrees at 9 bases. Germline CDR1 reads SGHRS; CDR2 reads YFSETQ. CDR3 length: 16 amino acids. The trim removed 0 bases at V and 2 bases at J, leaving 5 bases unmatched. CDR3 coding DNA: TGCGCCAGCAGCTTGGGGGGACTAGCCAGACAAGAGACCCAGTACTTC. Its translation: CASSLGGLARQETQYF.

This clonotype was counted many times. The V call is TRBV20-1, the J call TRBJ2-7; TRBD2 aligns across 10 bases. Germline V lookup: CDR1 DFQATT, CDR2 SNEGSKA (reference sequence). V was pared by 0 bases and J by 4 bases, with 12 bases of the junction left unmatched. The CDR3 contains 17 residues. As DNA, the CDR3 is TGCAGTGCTAGAGATTTCAGGAGGCCTAGCGGGAGATACGAGCAGTACTTC. It translates to CSARDFRRPSGRYEQYF.

With regard to this clonotype: A much larger clonotype is one base distant, so this may be a read error. The chain has TRBV6-5 and TRBJ2-5, with no clear D. This CDR3 spans 14 amino acids. Germline CDR1 and CDR2: MNHEY and SVGAGI. For the CDR3, the DNA is TGTGCCAGCAGTTATGCGAGGCTATCGGAGACCAAGTACTTC. Translation gives CASSYARLSETKYF.

This clonotype is deemed medium-sized (0.01 to 0.1%). The rearrangement joins TRBV2 to TRBJ2-7; no clear D gene. CDR1 and CDR2 (germline): SNHLY, FYNNEI. V shed 7 bases and J shed 0 bases, with 16 bases lying between them. The length of the CDR3 is 15 residues. DNA for the CDR3: TGTGCCAGCATCGCGGACCCCTGGAGCTCCTACGAGCAGTACTTC. Amino acid sequence: CASIADPWSSYEQYF.

The chain couples TRBV7-2 to TRBJ1-6; 9 bases align to TRBD1. CDR3 length: 15 residues. Trimming removed 3 bases from V and 6 bases from J; junction bases left unmatched: 3. Germline V lookup: CDR1 SGHTA, CDR2 FQGNSA. The CDR3 spells CASSFPGQGNSPLHF. The CDR3 DNA reads as TGTGCCAGCAGCTTCCCGGGACAGGGTAATTCACCCCTCCACTTT.

This clonotype was found many times. This chain uses TRBV27 with TRBJ2-7; D tentatively fits TRBD1 or TRBD2 (5 bases each). Trimming left V 5 bases short and J 1 base short, with 15 bases between. Germline CDR1 reads MNHEY; CDR2 reads SMNVEV (reference sequence). There are 15 residues in the CDR3. CDR3 DNA sequence: TGTGCCAGCAGTGTGGGAAGGGACGGATCCTACGAGCAGTACTTC. Translation gives CASSVGRDGSYEQYF.

In this sample, this clonotype turned up many times. The genes are TRBV24-1 and TRBJ2-7; D not certain. With 4 bases removed from V and 9 bases from J, the gap between germline ends came to 12 bases. Germline lookup yields CDR1 KGHDR and CDR2 SFDVKD. The CDR3 covers 12 residues. CDR3 region: CATSEPGSAQYF. Written as DNA, the CDR3 is TGTGCCACCAGTGAACCAGGCTCCGCGCAGTACTTC.

This clonotype appeared many times. The chain employs TRBV10-3 and TRBJ2-7, with D perhaps TRBD1 (7 bases). The V gene lost 8 bases and the J gene lost 2 bases, with 16 bases spanning the gap. Germline CDR1 is ENHRY and CDR2 is SYGVKD. CDR3 length: 14 amino acids. CDR3 sequence (DNA): TGTGCCATCTCCCCAGGGGGGAGTGCCTACGAGCAGTACTTC. It yields the protein CAISPGGSAYEQYF.

This clonotype was observed at least ten times. Here the CDR3 reads CASSYSTSGSSYEQYF. As DNA, the CDR3 is TGTGCCAGCAGTTACTCGACTAGCGGGAGCTCCTACGAGCAGTACTTC. This rearrangement joins TRBV6-2 or TRBV6-3 to TRBJ2-7; TRBD2 matches 12 bases. Germline trimming cut 0 bases from V and 0 bases from J; bases unmatched to any gene: 0. The germline V gene has CDR1 MNHEY and CDR2 SVGEGT. The CDR3 has 16 residues.